A selection of T cell receptor beta chains follows, all from one sample in a study of T cells after yellow fever vaccination. Each CDR3 protein gets one entry after TCRdb re-called the 5' RACE reads with MiXCR. The data contain hundreds of thousands of distinct CDR3 sequences, around 13% of them singletons. The specimen was CD4+ T cells sorted from PBMCs, collected 15 days after the yellow fever booster vaccination. The receptors here all came from a man between 18 and 35 years old who received the YFV17D yellow fever vaccine. Each CDR3 is given with its conserved first and last residue. D genes are given only for firm matches. Not every row has a clone size; where given, it reads once, few, many or a size class.

TRBV5-1,few,TRBD1,TRBJ1-2,TGCGCCAGCAGCACGGACAGGGCTCGTGGCTACACCTTC,CASSTDRARGYTF
TRBV7-3,few,.,TRBJ2-2,TGTGCCAGCAGCCGAACTAGTTTAAACACCGGGGAGCTGTTTTTT,CASSRTSLNTGELFF
TRBV5-1,.,.,TRBJ2-3,TGCGCCAGCAGCTTGACTAGCAGGGACACAGATACGCAGTATTTT,CASSLTSRDTDTQYF
TRBV19,few,.,TRBJ1-2,TGTGCCAGTAGTATAGACCCCGGAAAGCTCTATGGCTACACCTTC,CASSIDPGKLYGYTF
TRBV7-2,once,TRBD2,TRBJ2-2,TGTGCCAGCAGACTGAAGAGCGGGGGGGCCGGGACCGGGGAGCTGTTTTTT,CASRLKSGGAGTGELFF
TRBV4-2,few,.,TRBJ2-5,TGTGCCAGCAGCCAAGGGAGCAGGAGCGCGGGGTCTGGGGAGACCCAGTACTTC,CASSQGSRSAGSGETQYF
TRBV2,many,.,TRBJ1-1,TGTGCCAGCAGTGAAAGGGTGAACACTGAAGCTTTCTTT,CASSERVNTEAFF
TRBV7-2,few,.,TRBJ1-3,TGTGCCAGCAGCTTAGTGTCTCGGGGGGACACCATATATTTT,CASSLVSRGDTIYF
TRBV6-5,few,.,TRBJ2-3,TGTGCCAGCAGTTGGGGACTGGCGGCTAGCACAGATACGCAGTATTTT,CASSWGLAASTDTQYF
TRBV4-3,few,.,TRBJ2-1,TGCGCCAGCAGCCAAGATGCGCGGCCAGGATACAATGAGCAGTTCTTC,CASSQDARPGYNEQFF
TRBV7-9,many,TRBD1,TRBJ1-5,TGTGCCAGCAGCCCCCAGGGGGATCAGCCCCAGCATTTT,CASSPQGDQPQHF
TRBV4-1,.,TRBD1,TRBJ2-3,TGCGCCAGCAGCCAAGGTCAGGGGGCTTATACGCAGTATTTT,CASSQGQGAYTQYF
TRBV5-6,few,.,TRBJ1-2,TGTGCCAGCAGTCCCTTTTTCCAGGGCGCGGGCTACACCTTC,CASSPFFQGAGYTF
TRBV7-9,.,.,TRBJ1-2,TGTGCCAGCAGCTTAGAGCCAGGAGATGGGACCTTC,CASSLEPGDGTF
TRBV12-3/TRBV12-4,.,TRBD2,TRBJ2-3,TGTGCCAGCAGCTTCCGGGGGGGGCGTACAGATACGCAGTATTTT,CASSFRGGRTDTQYF
TRBV6-2/TRBV6-3,.,.,TRBJ1-5,TGTGCCAGCAGTTACTTCCCCACCGATAGCAATCAGCCCCAGCATTTT,CASSYFPTDSNQPQHF
TRBV3-1,.,.,TRBJ2-7,TGTGCCAGCAGCCAAGGGGTGGATATTCCCTACGAGCAGTACTTC,CASSQGVDIPYEQYF
TRBV20-1,few,TRBD1,TRBJ2-2,TGCAGTGCCAGGACAGGGATTAACACCGGGGAGCTGTTTTTT,CSARTGINTGELFF
TRBV6-6,once,TRBD1,TRBJ1-1,TGTGCCAGCAGTTACGGATCACAGGGGGAAGCTTTCTTT,CASSYGSQGEAFF
TRBV5-1,few,.,TRBJ2-1,TGCGCCAGCGGGACGAGAACGAGCTCCTACAATGAGCAGTTCTTC,CASGTRTSSYNEQFF
TRBV9,.,TRBD1,TRBJ1-5,TGTGCCAGCAGCACCATGGGACAGAGCAATCAGCCCCAGCATTTT,CASSTMGQSNQPQHF
TRBV6-6,many,.,TRBJ2-5,TGTGCCAGCAGGAATAGCGGTTTGCAGACCCAGTACTTC,CASRNSGLQTQYF
TRBV2,.,.,TRBJ1-3,TGTGCCAGCAGGGGGGAGGCAAGCTCTGGAAACACCATATATTTT,CASRGEASSGNTIYF
TRBV4-1,many,.,TRBJ1-1,TGCGCCAGCAGCCAAGTGGCAGGGAGGGCTTTCTTT,CASSQVAGRAFF
TRBV7-3,few,.,TRBJ2-2,TGTGCCAGCAGCCTCGGGGGCGGGGCCGCCCGGGAGCTGTTTTTT,CASSLGGGAARELFF
TRBV6-2/TRBV6-3,few,.,TRBJ1-2,TGTGCCAGCAGTTGGTTCGGCAGAGAGACCAACTATGGCTACACCTTC,CASSWFGRETNYGYTF
TRBV4-2,few,TRBD1,TRBJ2-3,TGTGCCAGCAGCCAAGAGCAGCAGACAGGGGAGGTAACAGATACGCAGTATTTT,CASSQEQQTGEVTDTQYF
TRBV27,few,.,TRBJ2-1,TGTGCCAGCAGGTCATGGACAGGTCTAGGGCGGGGGGTCAATGAGCAGTTCTTC,CASRSWTGLGRGVNEQFF
TRBV7-9,.,.,TRBJ1-3,TGTGCCAGCAGCCGTACTCGACAAGCTGGAAACACCATATATTTT,CASSRTRQAGNTIYF
TRBV5-1,few,.,TRBJ1-2,TGCGCCAGCAGCTTGGTGGGTAGCTCCTTTTATGGCTACACCTTC,CASSLVGSSFYGYTF
TRBV12-3/TRBV12-4,.,.,TRBJ1-2,TGTGCCAGCAGTTTAGCGAGGGGACAATATGGCTACACCTTC,CASSLARGQYGYTF
TRBV18,few,TRBD1,TRBJ1-4,TGTGCCAGCTCACCACCGGGGACAGGTCCTGAAAAACTGTTTTTT,CASSPPGTGPEKLFF
TRBV6-5,.,.,TRBJ1-1,TGTGCCAGCAGTTACTCCTGGCGGGGGACGAACACTGAAGCTTTCTTT,CASSYSWRGTNTEAFF
TRBV10-3,.,.,TRBJ2-5,TGTGCCATCAGTTACAGCCAGGAGACCCAGTACTTC,CAISYSQETQYF
TRBV12-3/TRBV12-4,.,.,TRBJ2-6,TGTGCCAGCAGTTTATACCTCGGGGGAAAGGCCAACGTCCTGACTTTC,CASSLYLGGKANVLTF
TRBV15,few,.,TRBJ2-7,TGTGCCACCAGCAGAGATCCAGTTGCCTACGAGCAGTACTTC,CATSRDPVAYEQYF
TRBV6-5,.,.,TRBJ2-2,TGTGCCAGCAGTTCCAGGGTTGGGAACACCGGGGAGCTGTTTTTT,CASSSRVGNTGELFF
TRBV12-3/TRBV12-4,.,TRBD1,TRBJ2-5,TGTGCCAGCAGAAAAGGGACAGCCCAAGAGACCCAGTACTTC,CASRKGTAQETQYF
TRBV6-1,.,TRBD1,TRBJ2-3,TGTGCCAGCAGTGTTTACAGGGGGCCTACAGATACGCAGTATTTT,CASSVYRGPTDTQYF
TRBV10-3,many,.,TRBJ1-2,TGTGCCATCAGTGAGTCTGGGCGTAACTATGGCTACACCTTC,CAISESGRNYGYTF
TRBV24-1,.,TRBD1,TRBJ1-2,TGTGCCACCAGTGAACCCGACAGGGCGGAAGGCTACACCTTC,CATSEPDRAEGYTF
TRBV29-1,many,TRBD2,TRBJ2-5,TGCAGCGTTGATGGCCCTAGCGGGCAAGAGACCCAGTACTTC,CSVDGPSGQETQYF
TRBV28,many,.,TRBJ1-1,TGTGCCAGCAGTTTCAACGGACTCGACACTGAAGCTTTCTTT,CASSFNGLDTEAFF
TRBV30,many,.,TRBJ2-7,TGTGCCTGGACGAGGGACGCTTTCTACGAGCAGTACTTC,CAWTRDAFYEQYF
TRBV19,.,.,TRBJ2-7,TGTGCCAGTAGTATTCGCCCACTTGACAGCGAGCAGTACTTC,CASSIRPLDSEQYF
TRBV7-2,few,.,TRBJ2-1,TGTGCCAGCAGCTTAGAAATAGGGGCAGGGGCGAACAATGAGCAGTTCTTC,CASSLEIGAGANNEQFF
TRBV14,many,.,TRBJ2-5,TGTGCCAGCAGCCAACGGGGGGCCGGAGAGACCCAGTACTTC,CASSQRGAGETQYF
TRBV24-1,.,TRBD1,TRBJ1-1,TGTGCCACCAGTGATTTAAGGGACAGGGCCTACACTGAAGCTTTCTTT,CATSDLRDRAYTEAFF
TRBV3-1,.,TRBD1,TRBJ2-3,TGTGCCAGCAGCCCCCGGGACAGGGGACCAGATACGCAGTATTTT,CASSPRDRGPDTQYF
TRBV27,.,TRBD1,TRBJ1-3,TGTGCCAGCAGTCCCGACAGGGCGGACACCATATATTTT,CASSPDRADTIYF
TRBV9,few,TRBD1,TRBJ2-5,TGTGCCAGCAGCGTGGCCAGGGGGCAGCGGGAGACCCAGTACTTC,CASSVARGQRETQYF
TRBV10-1,few,.,TRBJ2-7,TGCGCCAGCAGCCCCGGACATGGTTACGAGCAGTACTTC,CASSPGHGYEQYF
TRBV7-2,many,TRBD2,TRBJ2-5,TGTGCCAGCAGCCGCTTGGGGCGGGGGGCCCAAGAGACCCAGTACTTC,CASSRLGRGAQETQYF
TRBV7-2,few,.,TRBJ1-3,TGTGCCAGCAGCACCGGGACGCAAGGAAACACCATATATTTT,CASSTGTQGNTIYF